This TCR beta chain was observed in a study of STAT3 mutations in large granular lymphocyte leukemia (dated by TCRdb to between 2018 and 2021). For the wider study: Roughly half of the T-LGLL patients who were sequenced longitudinally carried canonical activating STAT3 mutations. Over half of the T-LGLL patients were given one or more immunosuppressive therapy regimens, and approximately 41% of the treated patients had a hematologic response. Patients with T-cell large granular lymphocyte leukemia underwent serial deep sequencing of TCRbeta CDR3 and STAT3 to reconstruct clonal hierarchy and dynamics. From an initial cohort of 207 LGL patients, under 20 representative T-LGLL cases were picked for longitudinal TCRbeta and STAT3 sequencing. As controls, the study also included longitudinal sequencing of a couple of patients with natural killer LGL leukemia. For each patient, sequencing was performed at an average of about 4 time points, with a range of 2 to 8 samplings. General study outcomes and caveats: The burden of the dominant TCR clone was higher than the STAT3 mutant burden in several patients, which suggests that the STAT3 mutation arose secondarily inside a clone that had already expanded. Linking therapy response to changes in TCR clonal burden was complicated by variable intervals between samplings and by differing treatment regimens. In 6 of 18 patients, TCR clonotype switching occurred after therapy, and every newly emerging clone was STAT3 wild type. Every T-LGLL patient showed at least one immunodominant TCRbeta clonotype, and about half showed multiple immunodominant subclonotypes. Because no samples were available when a clone first appeared, clonal expansion had to be inferred from samplings taken at other points. Since codominant clonotypes persisted in some patients, a small but highly pathogenic clone may have gone undetected.

DNA was extracted from blood mononuclear cells, and the same DNA was used for both TCR and STAT3 sequencing. Notes on this clone: Its antigen specificity is not known. The record has no base qualities; no much larger clone is one base away.

Ends trimmed: V by 1 base, J by 8 bases; bases unmatched to a gene: 5. In the germline V gene, CDR1 corresponds to SGHRS and CDR2 to YFSETQ. The CDR3 goes from the cysteine to the phenylalanine over 13 residues. The retained sequence is limited to the CDR3, 39 bases, with the frame set at the first base. TCRbeta libraries were sequenced on an Illumina MiSeq, averaging approximately 41,000 productive templates per sample. Multiplex PCR amplification was used to generate TCRbeta CDR3 libraries with the immunoSEQ assay. The paper's processing steps were these. Repertoire diversity was calculated as previously defined, with values near 0 taken to indicate extremely monoclonal samples. The immuneACCESS repertoire file appears here via TCRdb, limited to in-frame rearrangements. These files lack a portion of the clones; in checked studies, under half of the deficit traces to unresolved V genes, and the cause of the others is not known. V and J calls and clone size come straight from that table; D and trimming were deduced from the DNA. Across this sample there are around 2,900 clones, with 85% to 90% seen only once. The ten largest clones capture 40% to 55% of the sample.

In this chain, TRBV5-1 is recombined with TRBJ1-2; the junction holds 7 bases that match TRBD1. This clonotype originated in a man aged 40-50 years with T-cell large granular lymphocyte leukemia. Some clones in this sample may be carry-over from other donors' samples. The age is the age at diagnosis. The sequencing sample was made of peripheral blood mononuclear cells. The DNA reads TGCGCCAGCAGCTTGTCAGGGACAGAGGGCTACACCTTC. Its coded protein is CASSLSGTEGYTF.